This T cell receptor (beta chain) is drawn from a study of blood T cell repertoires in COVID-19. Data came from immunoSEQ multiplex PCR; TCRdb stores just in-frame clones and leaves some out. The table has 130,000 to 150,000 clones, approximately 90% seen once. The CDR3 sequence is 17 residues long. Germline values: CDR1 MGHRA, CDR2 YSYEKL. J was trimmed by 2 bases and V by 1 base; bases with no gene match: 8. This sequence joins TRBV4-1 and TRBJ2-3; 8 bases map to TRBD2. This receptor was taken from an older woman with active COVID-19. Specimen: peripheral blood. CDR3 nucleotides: TGCGCCAGCAGCCAAGGGGCCGGGAGGGCCGTCACAGATACGCAGTATTTT. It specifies CASSQGAGRAVTDTQYF.